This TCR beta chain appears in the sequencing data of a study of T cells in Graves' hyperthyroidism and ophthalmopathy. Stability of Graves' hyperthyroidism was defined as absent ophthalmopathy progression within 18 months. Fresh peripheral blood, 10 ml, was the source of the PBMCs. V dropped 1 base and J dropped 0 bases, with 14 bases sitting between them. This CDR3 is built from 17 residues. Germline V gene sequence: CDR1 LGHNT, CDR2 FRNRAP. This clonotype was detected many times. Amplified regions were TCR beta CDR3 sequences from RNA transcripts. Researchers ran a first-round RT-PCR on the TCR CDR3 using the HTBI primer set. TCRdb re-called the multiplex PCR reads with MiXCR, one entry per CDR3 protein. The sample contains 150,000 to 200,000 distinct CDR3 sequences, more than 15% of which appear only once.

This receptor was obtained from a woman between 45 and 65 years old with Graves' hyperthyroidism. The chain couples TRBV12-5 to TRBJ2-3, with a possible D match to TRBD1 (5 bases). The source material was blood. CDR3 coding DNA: TGTGCTAGTGGTTTGGACCCAGGGTTATCTAGCACAGATACGCAGTATTTT. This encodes CASGLDPGLSSTDTQYF. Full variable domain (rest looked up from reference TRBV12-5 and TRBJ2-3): DARVTQTPRHKVTEMGQEVTMRCQPILGHNTVFWYRQTMMQGLELLAYFRNRAPLDDSGMPKDRFSAEMPDATLATLKIQPSEPRDSAVYFCASGLDPGLSSTDTQYFGPGTRLTVL.